This T cell receptor (beta chain) was obtained from a study of T cell clonotyping in hematopoietic cell transplantation. TCRdb's copy holds only in-frame clones and misses some; the assay was immunoSEQ multiplex PCR. The sample carries more than 4,500 clones, 70% to 80% recorded once. CDR3 length equals 14 residues. Germline CDR1 is SGHAT and CDR2 is FQNNGV. The ends were cut back, 2 bases at V and 0 bases at J, with 7 bases in the middle. Blood collection times were about day -28 and days 30, 100, 180 posttransplant. Study-wide results and limits: Recipient TCR diversity dropped after transplant; expanded clonotypes rose from day 30 to 180. Few recipient clonotypes overlapped donors; over 95% were de novo at given depth.

Comments on this clone: The antigen is unknown.

The sample consisted of peripheral blood mononuclear cells, taken 30 days after allogeneic stem cell transplant. The chain recombines TRBV11-2 with TRBJ1-1, with unresolved D. The source is a male patient aged 60-70 years who had an allogeneic stem cell transplant from an unrelated donor, so the T cells may come from the graft donor. Some clones in this sample may be carry-over from other donors' samples. Here the CDR3 DNA reads TGTGCCAGCAGCTTATACAGCTTGAACACTGAAGCTTTCTTT. As protein: CASSLYSLNTEAFF.